This T cell receptor beta chain is drawn from a study of cytomegalovirus exposure and HLA in healthy donors. This CDR3 is 14 amino acids long. Primers included in the PCR were 60 Vbeta and 13 Jbeta primers. Generated by immunoSEQ multiplex PCR, the TCRdb table keeps only in-frame clones and is missing some. In the table there are 150,000 to 200,000 clones, approximately 80% of which are singletons. This rearrangement joins TRBV21-1 to TRBJ1-1; the table's D call TRBD1 went unverified against the DNA. TRBV21-1 is a listed pseudogene. This sequence was found in a woman in her twenties or thirties in good health and CMV-seropositive. The sequenced sample consisted of PBMCs. This CDR3 is CARDPGGSIGEAFF. DNA of the CDR3: TGTGCCAGAGACCCAGGGGGCAGTATAGGTGAAGCTTTCTTT.